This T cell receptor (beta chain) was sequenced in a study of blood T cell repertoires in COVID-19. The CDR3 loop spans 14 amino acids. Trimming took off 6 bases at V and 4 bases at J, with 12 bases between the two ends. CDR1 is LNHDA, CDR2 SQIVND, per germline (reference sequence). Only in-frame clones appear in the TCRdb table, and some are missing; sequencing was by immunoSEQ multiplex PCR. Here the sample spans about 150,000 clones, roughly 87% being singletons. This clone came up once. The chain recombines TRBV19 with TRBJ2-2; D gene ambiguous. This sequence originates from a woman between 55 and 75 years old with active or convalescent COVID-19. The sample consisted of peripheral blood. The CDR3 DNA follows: TGTGCCAGTAGCCCTAAAAGCGTCACCGGGGAGCTGTTTTTT. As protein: CASSPKSVTGELFF.